This TCR beta chain is drawn from a study of blood T cells in healthy people across ages. Trimming shortened V by 6 bases and J by 5 bases, and 18 bases separated the two germline ends. Germline lookup yields CDR1 SEHNR and CDR2 FQNEAQ (reference sequence). This CDR3 is 15 amino acids long. A second about 6 to 12 cycle PCR used barcoded and J-beta primers. One entry per CDR3 protein results from TCRdb running MiXCR on the 5' RACE reads. The table lists about a million distinct CDR3 sequences, roughly 50% of them singletons. The rearrangement uses TRBV7-9 and TRBJ2-3, with no clear D. Sequencing input: blood. The receptor was derived from a man between 25 and 39 years old in good health. The CDR3 spells CASRGLGSSLDTQYF. The CDR3 DNA is TGTGCCAGCAGGGGCTTGGGATCCTCATTAGATACGCAGTATTTT.